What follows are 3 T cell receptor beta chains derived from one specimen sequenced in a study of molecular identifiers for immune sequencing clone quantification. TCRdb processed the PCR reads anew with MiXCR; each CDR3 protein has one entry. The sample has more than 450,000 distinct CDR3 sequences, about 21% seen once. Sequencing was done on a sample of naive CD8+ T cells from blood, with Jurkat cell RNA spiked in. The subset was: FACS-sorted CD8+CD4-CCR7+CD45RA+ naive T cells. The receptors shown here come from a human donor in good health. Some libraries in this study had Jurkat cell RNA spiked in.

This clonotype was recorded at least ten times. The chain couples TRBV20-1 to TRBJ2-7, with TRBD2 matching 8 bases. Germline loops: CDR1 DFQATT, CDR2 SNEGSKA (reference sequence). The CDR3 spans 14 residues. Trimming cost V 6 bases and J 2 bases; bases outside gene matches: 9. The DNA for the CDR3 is TGCAGTGCCCCGCTACAGCGGGGGACCTACGAGCAGTACTTC. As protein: CSAPLQRGTYEQYF.

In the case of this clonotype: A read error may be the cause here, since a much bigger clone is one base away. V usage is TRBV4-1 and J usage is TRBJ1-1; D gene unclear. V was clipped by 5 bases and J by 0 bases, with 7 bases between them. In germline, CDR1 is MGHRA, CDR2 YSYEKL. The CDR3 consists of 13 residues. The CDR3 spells CASSDNLNTEAFF. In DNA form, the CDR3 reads TGCGCCAGCAGCGACAATTTGAACACTGAAGCTTTCTTT.

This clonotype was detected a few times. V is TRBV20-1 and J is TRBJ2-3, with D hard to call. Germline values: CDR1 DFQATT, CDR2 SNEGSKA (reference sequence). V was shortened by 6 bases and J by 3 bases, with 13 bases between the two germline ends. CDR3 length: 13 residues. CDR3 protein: CSANNLLTDTQYF. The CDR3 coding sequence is TGCAGTGCAAATAATCTATTAACAGATACGCAGTATTTT.